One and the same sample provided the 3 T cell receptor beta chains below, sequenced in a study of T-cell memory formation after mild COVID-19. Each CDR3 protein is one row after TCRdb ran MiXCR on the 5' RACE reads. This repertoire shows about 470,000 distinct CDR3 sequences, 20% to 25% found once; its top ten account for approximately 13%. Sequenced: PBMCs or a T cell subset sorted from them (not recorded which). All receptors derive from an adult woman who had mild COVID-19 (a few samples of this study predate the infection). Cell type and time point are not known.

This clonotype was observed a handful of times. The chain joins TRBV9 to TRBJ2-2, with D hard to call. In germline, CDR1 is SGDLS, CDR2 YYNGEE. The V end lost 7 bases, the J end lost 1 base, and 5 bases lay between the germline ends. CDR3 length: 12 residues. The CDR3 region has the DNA TGTGCCAGCGGGTTGAACACCGGGGAGCTGTTTTTT. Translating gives CASGLNTGELFF.

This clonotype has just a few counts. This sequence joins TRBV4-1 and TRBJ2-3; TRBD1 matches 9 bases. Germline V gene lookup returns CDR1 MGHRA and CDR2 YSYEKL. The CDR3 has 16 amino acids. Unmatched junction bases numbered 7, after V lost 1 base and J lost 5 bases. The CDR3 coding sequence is TGCGCCAGCAGCCAAGCAGATGGGACAGGGTTAGATACGCAGTATTTT. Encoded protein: CASSQADGTGLDTQYF.

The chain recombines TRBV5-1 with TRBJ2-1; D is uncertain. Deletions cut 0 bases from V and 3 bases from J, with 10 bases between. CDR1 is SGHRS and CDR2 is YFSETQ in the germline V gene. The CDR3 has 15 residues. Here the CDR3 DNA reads TGCGCCAGCAGCTTGGGGGCGCAAAGCTACAATGAGCAGTTCTTC. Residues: CASSLGAQSYNEQFF. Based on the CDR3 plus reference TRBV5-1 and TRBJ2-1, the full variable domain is KAGVTQTPRYLIKTRGQQVTLSCSPISGHRSVSWYQQTPGQGLQFLFEYFSETQRNKGNFPGRFSGRQFSNSRSEMNVSTLELGDSALYLCASSLGAQSYNEQFFGPGTRLTVL.